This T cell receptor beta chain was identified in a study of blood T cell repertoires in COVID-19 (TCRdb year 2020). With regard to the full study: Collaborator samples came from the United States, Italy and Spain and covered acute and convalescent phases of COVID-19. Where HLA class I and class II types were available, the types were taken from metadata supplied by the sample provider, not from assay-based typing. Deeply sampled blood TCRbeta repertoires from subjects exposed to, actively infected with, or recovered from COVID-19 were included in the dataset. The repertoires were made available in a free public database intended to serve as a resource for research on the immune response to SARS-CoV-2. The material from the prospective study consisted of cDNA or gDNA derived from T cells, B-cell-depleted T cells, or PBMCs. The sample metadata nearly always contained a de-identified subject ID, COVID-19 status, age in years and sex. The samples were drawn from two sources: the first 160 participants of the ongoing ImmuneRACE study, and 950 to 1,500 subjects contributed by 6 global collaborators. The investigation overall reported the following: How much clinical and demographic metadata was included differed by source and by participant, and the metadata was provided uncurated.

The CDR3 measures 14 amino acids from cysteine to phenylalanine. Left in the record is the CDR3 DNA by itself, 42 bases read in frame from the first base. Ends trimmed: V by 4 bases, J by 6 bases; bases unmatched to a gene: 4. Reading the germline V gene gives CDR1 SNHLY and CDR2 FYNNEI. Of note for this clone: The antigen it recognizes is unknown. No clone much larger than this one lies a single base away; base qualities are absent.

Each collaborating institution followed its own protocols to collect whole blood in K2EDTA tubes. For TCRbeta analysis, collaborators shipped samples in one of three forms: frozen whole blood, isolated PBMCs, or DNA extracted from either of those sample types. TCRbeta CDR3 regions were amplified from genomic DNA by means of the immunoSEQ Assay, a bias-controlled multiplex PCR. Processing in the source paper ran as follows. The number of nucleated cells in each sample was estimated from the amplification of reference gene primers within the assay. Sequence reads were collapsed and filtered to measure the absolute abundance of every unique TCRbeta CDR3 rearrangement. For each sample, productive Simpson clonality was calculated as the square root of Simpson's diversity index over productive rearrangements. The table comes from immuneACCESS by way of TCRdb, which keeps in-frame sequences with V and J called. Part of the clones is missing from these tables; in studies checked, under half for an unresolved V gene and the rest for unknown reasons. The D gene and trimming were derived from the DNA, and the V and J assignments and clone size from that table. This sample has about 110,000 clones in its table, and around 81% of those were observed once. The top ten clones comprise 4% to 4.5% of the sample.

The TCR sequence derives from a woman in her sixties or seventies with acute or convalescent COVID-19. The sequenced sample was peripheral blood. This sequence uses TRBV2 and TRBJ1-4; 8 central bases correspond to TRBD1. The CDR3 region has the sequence CASSATGGDEKLFF. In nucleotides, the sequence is TGTGCCAGCAGTGCTACAGGGGGGGATGAAAAACTGTTTTTT. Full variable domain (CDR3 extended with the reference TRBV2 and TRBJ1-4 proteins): EPEVTQTPSHQVTQMGQEVILRCVPISNHLYFYWYRQILGQKVEFLVSFYNNEISEKSEIFDDQFSVERPDGSNFTLKIRSTKLEDSAMYFCASSATGGDEKLFFGSGTQLSVL.